These 10 T cell receptor beta chains originate from one sample sequenced in a study of blood T cell repertoires in COVID-19. TCRdb's table, derived via immunoSEQ multiplex PCR, lists solely in-frame clones and lacks some. The sample carries some 200,000 clones, approximately 80% recorded once. Sequencing was carried out using peripheral blood. These TCRs come from a woman aged 80 or over with acute or convalescent COVID-19.

The CDR3 here is CASSLSSGVSRAFF. The CDR3 bases are TGTGCCAGCAGCCTCTCTTCGGGGGTTAGTAGAGCTTTCTTT. The chain couples TRBV3-1 (or the pseudogene TRBV3-2) to TRBJ1-1; D is perhaps TRBD1 (5 bases). In germline, CDR1 is LGHDT, CDR2 YNNKEL (reference sequence). With 4 bases removed from V and 10 bases from J, the gap between germline ends came to 19 bases. This CDR3 contains 14 residues.

The chain recombines TRBV14 with TRBJ2-1; 8 bases agree with TRBD1. The CDR3 consists of 16 residues. Germline-derived CDR1 and CDR2 are SGHDN and FVKESK. V was pared by 0 bases and J by 3 bases, with 4 bases of the junction left unmatched. This CDR3 is CASSQEKGQGYNEQFF. The CDR3 nucleotides are TGTGCCAGCAGCCAAGAAAAAGGACAGGGCTACAATGAGCAGTTCTTC.

The chain recombines TRBV5-4 with TRBJ1-6; the match to TRBD1 covers 7 bases. The J segment lost 8 bases and the V segment lost 2 bases, leaving 13 bases of the junction unmatched. Germline lookup yields CDR1 SGHNT and CDR2 YYREEE (reference sequence). The CDR3 totals 17 residues. The CDR3: CASSFSQGIGEDSPLHF. Written as DNA, the CDR3 is TGTGCCAGCAGCTTTTCACAGGGGATAGGTGAAGATTCACCCCTCCACTTT. The entire variable domain, with the rest obtained from reference TRBV5-4 and TRBJ1-6, is as follows: ETGVTQSPTHLIKTRGQQVTLRCSSQSGHNTVSWYQQALGQGPQFIFQYYREEENGRGNFPPRFSGLQFPNYSSELNVNALELDDSALYLCASSFSQGIGEDSPLHFGNGTRLTVT.

This clone has just a few counts. The genes are TRBV18 and TRBJ1-4, with TRBD1 as a possible D gene (5 bases). The CDR3 has 16 amino acids. The germline CDR1 and CDR2 sequences are KGHSH and LQKENI. V shed 0 bases and J shed 2 bases, with 10 bases lying between them. The CDR3 bases are TGTGCCAGCTCACCACCGAACCGGGGGACTAATGAAAAACTGTTTTTT. It is translated as CASSPPNRGTNEKLFF.

The chain has TRBV4-3 and TRBJ2-2, with 7 bases fitting TRBD2. The germline gives CDR1 LGHNA, CDR2 YSLEER. The J segment lost 0 bases and the V segment lost 6 bases, leaving 1 base of the junction unmatched. The CDR3 totals 14 residues. For the CDR3, the DNA is TGCGCCAGCAGGGGGGGGACGAACACCGGGGAGCTGTTTTTT. Amino acids: CASRGGTNTGELFF.

This rearrangement joins TRBV5-4 to TRBJ2-7; 10 nucleotides agree with TRBD2. CDR3 length: 16 residues. V lost 0 bases, J lost 1 base, and 4 bases stayed unmatched. In germline, CDR1 is SGHNT, CDR2 YYREEE (reference sequence). CDR3: CASSLGLAGLSYEQYF. In DNA form, the CDR3 reads TGTGCCAGCAGCTTGGGACTAGCGGGCTTATCCTACGAGCAGTACTTC.

This rearrangement joins TRBV7-2 to TRBJ2-1, with 7 bases matching TRBD1. CDR3 length: 16 amino acids. The trim removed 0 bases at V and 6 bases at J, leaving 8 bases unmatched. CDR1 is SGHTA, CDR2 FQGNSA, per germline. This CDR3 is CASSLASRGQFNEQFF. The CDR3 DNA reads as TGTGCCAGCAGCTTAGCTAGTAGGGGGCAGTTCAATGAGCAGTTCTTC.

The chain carries TRBV27 and TRBJ2-7; the D gene is possibly TRBD2 (5 bases). V dropped 5 bases and J dropped 0 bases, with 17 bases sitting between them. The CDR3 contains 16 residues. Germline V CDR1 and CDR2: MNHEY, SMNVEV (reference sequence). CDR3 sequence reads: CASSPTPRGTSYEQYF. The CDR3 bases are TGTGCCAGCAGTCCCACCCCTCGGGGAACCTCCTACGAGCAGTACTTC.

This clone came up a few times. The chain carries TRBV9 and TRBJ2-5, with D perhaps TRBD2 (5 bases). This CDR3 spans 14 amino acids. Germline lookup yields CDR1 SGDLS and CDR2 YYNGEE. V was cut by 4 bases and J by 5 bases, with 15 bases left in between. The CDR3 protein is CASSRAGYRETQYF. CDR3 nucleotides: TGTGCCAGCAGCCGGGCGGGCTACCGTGAGACCCAGTACTTC.

V gene TRBV18 combines with J gene TRBJ1-1; D is possibly TRBD1 (5 bases). V lost 5 bases, J lost 0 bases, and 10 bases lay in between. The CDR3 contains 14 residues. Per germline, CDR1 KGHSH and CDR2 LQKENI. CDR3 DNA sequence: TGTGCCAGCTCATCACAGGAGATGAACACTGAAGCTTTCTTT. This gives the protein CASSSQEMNTEAFF.